This T cell receptor beta chain was sequenced during a study of cytomegalovirus exposure and HLA in healthy donors. Study-level information: The roughly 670 first-cohort repertoires shared a platform with the approximately 130 validation repertoires, as reported in a later analysis.

From germline, CDR1 is MNHNS and CDR2 SASEGT. Between the trimmed V and J ends, which lost 8 bases and 3 bases, there was a span of 18 bases. The CDR3 totals 15 residues. Here immunoSEQ multiplex PCR was the method, and the copy in TCRdb shows in-frame clones only, minus some. This table holds under 100,000 clones, approximately 96% found once. The V and J genes are TRBV6-1 and TRBJ2-3; maybe TRBD1 (6 bases). The sequence derives from a man between 18 and 29 years old in good health and CMV-seronegative. Sequences were obtained from PBMCs. In nucleotides, the CDR3 is TGTGCCAGCTCGCGAAGGGGTCAGGGGACAGATACGCAGTATTTT. Translating gives CASSRRGQGTDTQYF.